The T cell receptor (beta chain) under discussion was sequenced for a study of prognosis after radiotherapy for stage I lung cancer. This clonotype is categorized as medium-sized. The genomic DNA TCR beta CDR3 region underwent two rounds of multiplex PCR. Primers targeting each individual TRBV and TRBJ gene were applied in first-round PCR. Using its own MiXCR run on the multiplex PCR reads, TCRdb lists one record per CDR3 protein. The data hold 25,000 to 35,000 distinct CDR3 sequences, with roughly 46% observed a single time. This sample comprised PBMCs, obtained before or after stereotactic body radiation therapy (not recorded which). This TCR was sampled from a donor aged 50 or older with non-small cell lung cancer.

The CDR3 coding sequence is TGCGCCAGCAGCTTGGCAGGTGGCGGCTCGGGTGGCTACACCTTC. Amino acid sequence: CASSLAGGGSGGYTF. This chain joins TRBV5-1 and TRBJ1-2; D is ambiguous. Looked up from germline, CDR1 is SGHRS and CDR2 is YFSETQ. This CDR3 is 15 amino acids long. The V gene lost 0 bases and the J gene lost 7 bases, with 16 bases spanning the gap. The whole variable domain, filled in from reference TRBV5-1 and TRBJ1-2, reads KAGVTQTPRYLIKTRGQQVTLSCSPISGHRSVSWYQQTPGQGLQFLFEYFSETQRNKGNFPGRFSGRQFSNSRSEMNVSTLELGDSALYLCASSLAGGGSGGYTFGSGTRLTVV.